Here is one TCR beta chain with its context. Its target is unknown. J gave up 8 bases and V 0 bases, and 6 bases lay outside the gene matches. The germline CDR1 and CDR2 sequences are GTSNPN and SVGIG (reference sequence). The CDR3 runs 13 residues. These data originate in a study of vaccination effects on CD4 cells after COVID-19. Overall study context: A couple of convalescent patients provided samples 16 days and one week prevaccination.

With the ViraFEST assay, the study expanded antigen-specific CD4+ T cells using viral peptide pools, then sequenced them. It was after more than 8 days of culture that CD4+ T cells were isolated. PCR confirmed that the person was infected with SARS-CoV-2 between March and December 2020. Supplemented with about 10 IU/ml IL-2 and 10 ug/ml peptides, two million PBMC per well were kept in culture. Replacing half the medium with IL-2 medium was done on days 3 and 7. General observations from the study: Missing from the study were early post-infection timepoints, and its convalescent patients were few.

The method was immunoSEQ multiplex PCR; TCRdb's version includes in-frame clones alone and lacks a portion of them. The sample holds about 34,000 clones; around two thirds are singletons and the top ten take approximately 33%. The V call is TRBV30, the J call TRBJ2-5; 7 positions match TRBD1. The sequence was collected from a human donor who had a prior SARS-CoV-2 infection. This material consisted of CD4+ T cells from PBMCs cultured with a peptide pool, taken before COVID-19 vaccination. The CDR3 nucleotides read TGTGCCTGGAGTGTAAGGGGGCAAGTAACCCAGTACTTC. It encodes CAWSVRGQVTQYF.